The text below deals with one T cell receptor beta chain. What it binds is unknown. The record originates from a study of T cells after yellow fever vaccination. Study results and caveats: Highly abundant clonotypes carried over from the bulk population could end up in FACS-sorted repertoires as contaminants.

The CDR3 is 14 amino acids. The germline gives CDR1 MDHEN, CDR2 SYDVKM. The V and J ends lost 6 bases and 7 bases respectively, with 16 bases between them. Making TCR cDNA involved 5'RACE template switching, which added UMIs and a universal primer site. MiXCR, run by TCRdb on the 5' RACE reads, gives a single entry per CDR3 protein. Of 450,000 to 550,000 distinct CDR3 sequences in the sample, over 15% were seen once. The chain recombines TRBV28 with TRBJ1-5; perhaps TRBD1 as D (6 bases). Specimen: PBMCs, collected 15 days after the yellow fever booster vaccination. The clonotype was recovered from a young man who received the YFV17D yellow fever vaccine. CDR3: CASSQVRGSQPQHF. In nucleotides, the CDR3 is TGTGCCAGCAGCCAAGTTAGGGGGTCGCAGCCCCAGCATTTT.